The rows below give T cell receptor beta chains drawn from one sample of a study of identical twins. TCRdb called the 5' RACE reads again in MiXCR, with one record for every CDR3 protein. Seen here are 500,000 to 600,000 distinct CDR3 sequences, under 25% observed once, and the top ten hold about 0.91%. Separately, the same data were catalogued under a study of T cells expressing NK-cell markers.

Sequencing was done on a sample of CD4+ T cells sorted from blood. Receptor source: a woman between 18 and 29 years old in good health. The CDR3 runs from the conserved cysteine through the conserved F or W. Fields, in order: V gene, J gene, D gene, clone size, CDR3 DNA, CDR3 protein. D genes are given only for firm matches. Size tells how often a clone was seen (once, few, many) or the class of an expanded clone, and some rows leave it out.

V gene: TRBV12-3/TRBV12-4; J gene: TRBJ1-1; D gene: .; clone size: many; CDR3 DNA: TGTGCCAGCAGTCTCCACACTGAAGCTTTCTTT; CDR3 protein: CASSLHTEAFF
V gene: TRBV12-3/TRBV12-4; J gene: TRBJ1-3; D gene: .; clone size: .; CDR3 DNA: TGTGCCAGCATCTCCGAGGCCGGAAACACCATATATTTT; CDR3 protein: CASISEAGNTIYF
V gene: TRBV7-3; J gene: TRBJ2-1; D gene: .; clone size: few; CDR3 DNA: TGTGCCAGCAGCTTAACGTTGGACAATTACAATGAGCAGTTCTTC; CDR3 protein: CASSLTLDNYNEQFF
V gene: TRBV7-9; J gene: TRBJ1-4; D gene: .; clone size: .; CDR3 DNA: TGTGCCAGCAGCCGACAGACGGGTAATGAAAAACTGTTTTTT; CDR3 protein: CASSRQTGNEKLFF
V gene: TRBV5-1; J gene: TRBJ1-3; D gene: .; clone size: .; CDR3 DNA: TGCGCCAGCAGCGGGGAACCTGGAAACACCATATATTTT; CDR3 protein: CASSGEPGNTIYF
V gene: TRBV18; J gene: TRBJ2-5; D gene: .; clone size: .; CDR3 DNA: TGTGCCAGCTCACCAGGGGCTGAGACCCAGTACTTC; CDR3 protein: CASSPGAETQYF
V gene: TRBV10-3; J gene: TRBJ1-1; D gene: .; clone size: many; CDR3 DNA: TGTGCCATCAGCCCTCGGGACAAGAACACTGAAGCTTTCTTT; CDR3 protein: CAISPRDKNTEAFF
V gene: TRBV7-2; J gene: TRBJ2-2; D gene: .; clone size: few; CDR3 DNA: TGTGCCAGCAGCCAGAGCTATTCCGGGGAGCTGTTTTTT; CDR3 protein: CASSQSYSGELFF
V gene: TRBV6-2/TRBV6-3; J gene: TRBJ1-2; D gene: .; clone size: .; CDR3 DNA: TGTGCCAGCACTTATGACAGAAACTATGGCTACACCTTC; CDR3 protein: CASTYDRNYGYTF
V gene: TRBV2; J gene: TRBJ2-2; D gene: .; clone size: .; CDR3 DNA: TGTGCCAGCAGTGAATCGGGGGGCCCCCGCGGGGAGCTGTTTTTT; CDR3 protein: CASSESGGPRGELFF
V gene: TRBV12-3/TRBV12-4; J gene: TRBJ2-1; D gene: .; clone size: many; CDR3 DNA: TGTGCCAGCAGTTTTAACCAGTACAATGAGCAGTTCTTC; CDR3 protein: CASSFNQYNEQFF
V gene: TRBV5-1; J gene: TRBJ2-7; D gene: .; clone size: .; CDR3 DNA: TGCGCCAGCAGCGGAGCACTCGGGACTTACCGTACGTTGGAGCAGTACTTC; CDR3 protein: CASSGALGTYRTLEQYF
V gene: TRBV9; J gene: TRBJ2-3; D gene: TRBD1; clone size: .; CDR3 DNA: TGTGCCAGCAGCGCTGGACAGGCTGGTGCAGATACGCAGTATTTT; CDR3 protein: CASSAGQAGADTQYF
V gene: TRBV6-5; J gene: TRBJ2-7; D gene: .; clone size: .; CDR3 DNA: TGTGCCAGCAGTTACTATGGCTTTACCGACGAGCAGTACTTC; CDR3 protein: CASSYYGFTDEQYF
V gene: TRBV20-1; J gene: TRBJ2-5; D gene: TRBD2; clone size: .; CDR3 DNA: TGCAGTGCCCGGGGACTAGTAGGGACCCAGTACTTC; CDR3 protein: CSARGLVGTQYF
V gene: TRBV27; J gene: TRBJ2-7; D gene: TRBD1; clone size: .; CDR3 DNA: TGTGCCAGCAGTTTTGCTGGGACAGGAATCTACGAGCAGTACTTC; CDR3 protein: CASSFAGTGIYEQYF